A single sample gave rise to the 7 T cell receptor beta chains below, sequenced in a study of blood T cell repertoires in COVID-19. Assay used: immunoSEQ multiplex PCR; TCRdb lists only in-frame clones, some missing. Here the sample spans 150,000 to 200,000 clones, roughly nine tenths being singletons. The sequencing input was peripheral blood. Receptor source: a man in his sixties with active or convalescent COVID-19.

This sequence joins TRBV10-3 and TRBJ2-1; no reliable D call. V dropped 5 bases and J dropped 0 bases, with 8 bases sitting between them. Germline values: CDR1 ENHRY, CDR2 SYGVKD. This CDR3 region has 14 residues. The CDR3 DNA is TGTGCCATCAGTCGGGTGAGCTCCTACAATGAGCAGTTCTTC. This translates into CAISRVSSYNEQFF.

This clone has a handful of counts. This chain uses TRBV5-1 with TRBJ2-5; the match to TRBD2 covers 8 bases. CDR3 length: 14 residues. Germline CDR1 SGHRS, CDR2 YFSETQ. J lost 5 bases, V lost 4 bases, and 7 bases had no gene match. In DNA form, the CDR3 reads TGCGCCAGCAGCGCGAGCGGGAGCTTGGAGACCCAGTACTTC. It is translated as CASSASGSLETQYF.

This clone was counted a single time. The chain recombines TRBV2 with TRBJ1-5; 9 bases agree with TRBD1. The CDR3 consists of 16 residues. Per the germline V gene, CDR1 is SNHLY and CDR2 is FYNNEI. V lost 5 bases to trimming and J lost 2 bases; unmatched junction nucleotides: 7. In DNA, the CDR3 is TGTGCCAGCAGTCTCAGGGACAGGGTGGGCAATCAGCCCCAGCATTTT. Its translation is CASSLRDRVGNQPQHF.

This chain connects TRBV14 to TRBJ2-7; possibly TRBD1 for D (6 bases). Germline V CDR1 and CDR2: SGHDN, FVKESK. The CDR3 totals 16 residues. The V gene lost 3 bases and the J gene lost 2 bases, with 17 bases spanning the gap. The CDR3 sequence: CASSQGAGAFTYEQYF. CDR3 nucleotides: TGTGCCAGCAGCCAGGGGGCAGGGGCGTTTACCTACGAGCAGTACTTC.

This clone was observed a single time. This chain joins TRBV27 and TRBJ2-2, with D tentatively TRBD1 (5 bases). The CDR3 is 15 residues long. V dropped 5 bases and J dropped 4 bases, with 14 bases sitting between them. CDR1 is MNHEY and CDR2 is SMNVEV in the germline V gene (reference sequence). CDR3 sequence (DNA): TGTGCCAGCAGTCCTTGGCAGGGTGGCACCGGGGAGCTGTTTTTT. It yields the protein CASSPWQGGTGELFF.

This clone appeared many times. This rearrangement joins TRBV5-1 to TRBJ1-2, with 7 positions matching TRBD1. In germline, CDR1 is SGHRS, CDR2 YFSETQ. V lost 0 bases and J lost 2; bases outside the gene matches: 4. The CDR3 runs to 15 residues. The DNA for the CDR3 is TGCGCCAGCAGCTTGGTTTCGGGACAGAACTATGGCTACACCTTC. Translation: CASSLVSGQNYGYTF. The complete variable domain, with remaining parts taken from reference TRBV5-1 and TRBJ1-2, reads KAGVTQTPRYLIKTRGQQVTLSCSPISGHRSVSWYQQTPGQGLQFLFEYFSETQRNKGNFPGRFSGRQFSNSRSEMNVSTLELGDSALYLCASSLVSGQNYGYTFGSGTRLTVV.

The chain couples TRBV7-2 to TRBJ1-2; D is possibly TRBD1 (6 bases). Trimming took off 2 bases at V and 5 bases at J, with 9 bases between the two ends. The CDR3 loop spans 13 amino acids. The V gene's germline CDR1 is SGHTA and CDR2 FQGNSA. The CDR3 is CASSLKQGYGYTF. As DNA, the CDR3 is TGTGCCAGCAGCTTAAAACAGGGATATGGCTACACCTTC.